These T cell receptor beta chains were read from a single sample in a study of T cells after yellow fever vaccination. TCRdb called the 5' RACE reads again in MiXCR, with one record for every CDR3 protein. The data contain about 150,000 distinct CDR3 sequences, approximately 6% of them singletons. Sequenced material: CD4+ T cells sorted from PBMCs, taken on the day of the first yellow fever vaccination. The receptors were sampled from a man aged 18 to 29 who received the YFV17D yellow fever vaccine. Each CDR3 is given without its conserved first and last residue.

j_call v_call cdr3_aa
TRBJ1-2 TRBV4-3 ASSQETSLNYGYT
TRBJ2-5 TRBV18 ASSRVLTQETQY
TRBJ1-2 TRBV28 ASGTAYGYT
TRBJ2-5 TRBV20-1 SASLGGAQETQY
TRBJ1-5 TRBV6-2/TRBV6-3 ASSLPRFSNQPQH
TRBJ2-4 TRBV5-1 ASSLARGKNIQY
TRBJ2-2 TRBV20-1 SARDRRVGTGELF
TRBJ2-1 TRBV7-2 ASSRTGLLDEQF
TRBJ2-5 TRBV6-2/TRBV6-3 ASSYSWIGRPQETQY
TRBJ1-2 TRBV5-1 ASSFGDRSYGYT
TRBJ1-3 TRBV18 ASSPQSSGNTIY
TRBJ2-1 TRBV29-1 SVEDRHGAVWINEQF
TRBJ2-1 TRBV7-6 ASSLEVFYNEQF
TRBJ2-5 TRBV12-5 ASALRGRGETQY
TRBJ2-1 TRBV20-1 SARPSGGALWNEQF
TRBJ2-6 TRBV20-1 SARAQGQGSGANVLT
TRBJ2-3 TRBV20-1 SASGDTQY
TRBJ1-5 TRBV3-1 ASSQDMIQPQH
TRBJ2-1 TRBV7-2 ASSLVGTNYNEQF
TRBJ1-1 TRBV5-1 ASSFVGGTQSEAF
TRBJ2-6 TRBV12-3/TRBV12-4 ASSGTAYSGANVLT
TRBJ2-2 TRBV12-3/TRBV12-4 ASSLAGHTGELF
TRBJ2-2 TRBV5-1 ASSFGGAGTGELF
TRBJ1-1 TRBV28 ASSLTGKAF
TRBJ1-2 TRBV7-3 ASSRGHQEGYT
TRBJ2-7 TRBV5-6 ASSLYGALYEQY
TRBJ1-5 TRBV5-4 ASRPDRDLNQPQH
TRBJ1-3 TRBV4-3 ASSHAEGTGSGNTIY
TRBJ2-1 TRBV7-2 ASSWDRGSYNEQF